This TCR beta chain appears in the sequencing data of a study of shared clonotypes between healthy human individuals. Germline V gene data show CDR1 as SGHTA and CDR2 as FQGTGA. V dropped 2 bases and J dropped 6; count of bases not matched to a gene: 9. This CDR3 comprises 15 residues. TCRdb's table, derived via immunoSEQ multiplex PCR, lists solely in-frame clones and lacks some. Of roughly 2.5 million clones listed, around nine tenths are singletons. The chain recombines TRBV7-3 with TRBJ2-7; 8 bases line up with TRBD1. The receptor was isolated from a man aged 18 to 29 in good health. The sample taken for sequencing was naive CD4+ T cells sorted from blood. Stated subset: CD45RA+ positively selected. CDR3 nucleotide sequence: TGTGCCAGCAGCTTAGACGCAGGGGGCCTTGGCGAGCAGTACTTC. Translating it yields CASSLDAGGLGEQYF.